Sequencing of this T cell receptor beta chain was carried out in a study of shared clonotypes between healthy human individuals. For the study at large: Each donor's CD4 naive and CD4 memory cells filled three plates apiece, CD8 naive two, and CD8 memory one.

This clone showed up just once. Trimming cost V 3 bases and J 9 bases, with 15 bases left between them. Germline CDR1 is LNHDA and CDR2 is SQIVND (reference sequence). The CDR3 is made up of 14 amino acids. Clones were read by immunoSEQ multiplex PCR, and TCRdb kept only the in-frame ones, dropping some. The sample comprises a few million clones, over 90% of which are singletons, and about 0.37% rests with the top ten. The chain recombines TRBV19 with TRBJ2-1; D perhaps matches TRBD2 (5 bases). The sequence derives from a man younger than 35 in good health. Some clones in this sample may be carry-over from other donors' samples. The specimen was naive CD4+ T cells from PBMCs. Subset specified: CD45RA+ positively selected. The CDR3 loop is CASSIILLGSEQFF. The CDR3 DNA reads as TGTGCCAGTAGTATCATCCTTTTGGGGAGTGAGCAGTTCTTC.